This TCR beta chain was identified during a study of blood T cell repertoires in COVID-19. Study-wide context: Acute and convalescent COVID-19 specimens originated in the United States, Italy and Spain.

Recruited during active infection, patients (from Seattle) were subsequently followed longitudinally. Original processing methods: Amplification of reference gene primers provided the estimated nucleated cell counts. Sequenced by immunoSEQ multiplex PCR; TCRdb stores in-frame clones only, minus some. That table gives V, J and clone size, and the DNA gave D and trimming. The data hold around 160,000 clones, with approximately 95% observed a single time. Germline values: CDR1 LGHNA, CDR2 YSLEER. With V trimmed by 0 bases and J by 10 bases, 3 bases remained unmatched. There are 15 residues in the CDR3. This receptor was taken from a woman aged 60-75 years with COVID-19, enrolled during active disease. V gene TRBV4-3 combines with J gene TRBJ1-6; 10 nucleotides match TRBD1. Sample: peripheral blood. The CDR3 loop reads CASSQEGTGVSPLHF. CDR3 DNA: TGCGCCAGCAGCCAAGAAGGGACAGGGGTGTCACCCCTCCACTTT.